This T cell receptor beta chain is from a study of blood T cell repertoires in COVID-19. The repertoire was sequenced with immunoSEQ multiplex PCR; TCRdb's copy has only in-frame clones and lacks some. Of 270,000 or so clones detected, roughly 81% appear once; the ten largest clones hold 6.6%. V shed 4 bases, J shed 7 bases, and the junction held 8 bases outside the gene matches. The CDR3 runs 14 residues. CDR1 and CDR2 from the germline V gene are LNHDA and SQIVND (reference sequence). The TCR originated in a woman aged 45 to 65 who had been exposed to COVID-19. Input material: PBMCs or T cells enriched from blood (not recorded which). The V gene is TRBV19, the J gene TRBJ1-2; 8 nucleotides align to TRBD1. Here the CDR3 reads CASSRDRLLSGYTF. The CDR3 DNA reads as TGTGCCAGTAGTAGGGACAGGCTACTCTCTGGCTACACCTTC.